This T cell receptor (beta chain) was obtained from a study of blood T cell repertoires in COVID-19. Study context: PBMCs, B-cell-depleted T cells, or T cells were the source of the cDNA or gDNA that made up the material.

V was trimmed by 7 bases and J by 1 base, leaving 14 bases between them. The CDR3 is 14 residues long. Germline CDR1 SGHRS, CDR2 YFSETQ. Profiling relied on immunoSEQ multiplex PCR, and the TCRdb table lists in-frame clones only, not all of them. The sample holds 350,000 to 400,000 clones, 90% seen once. The sequenced sample consisted of peripheral blood. V is TRBV5-1 and J is TRBJ1-2; D ambiguous. The receptor was derived from a man between 18 and 29 years old with active or convalescent COVID-19. CDR3 sequence: CASGKAGLNYGYTF. DNA of the CDR3: TGCGCCAGCGGCAAGGCAGGACTTAACTATGGCTACACCTTC.